This is a list of T cell receptor beta chains from one sample in a study of CD4 T cells in relation to SARS-CoV-2 and coronaviruses. The protocol was immunoSEQ multiplex PCR, while the TCRdb copy is restricted to in-frame clones and leaves out a portion. The profile covers under 65,000 clones, with roughly 88% appearing a single time and roughly 1.5% taken by the ten largest. Material for sequencing was memory CD4+ T cells from PBMCs. These receptors all stem from a human donor in good health. Both conserved end residues are part of each CDR3. D genes are given only for firm matches.

V gene	J gene	D gene	CDR3 DNA	CDR3 protein
TRBV2	TRBJ2-7	TRBD2	TGTGCCAGCAGTGTGCTAGCGGGCGGCGAGCAGTACTTC	CASSVLAGGEQYF
TRBV7-2	TRBJ1-1	NA	TGTGCCAGCAGGGGTTCTGGCCCTGAAGCTTTCTTT	CASRGSGPEAFF
TRBV10-2	TRBJ2-3	NA	TGCGCCAGCAGTGAGTGGTTTATGGATACGCAGTATTTT	CASSEWFMDTQYF
TRBV24-1	TRBJ2-7	TRBD1	TGTGCCACCAGTGATCCCGGGACAGGGAGAACCCGGCAGTACTTC	CATSDPGTGRTRQYF
TRBV18	TRBJ1-1	TRBD1	TGTGCCAGCTCACCTGACAGGGTTATGAACACTGAAGCTTTCTTT	CASSPDRVMNTEAFF
TRBV11-1	TRBJ2-7	TRBD1	TGTGCCAGTGCCGGGACAGGGGTCTACGAGCAGTACTTC	CASAGTGVYEQYF
TRBV5-5	TRBJ2-4	NA	TGTGCCAGCAGCTTGAGTCGGGCAGCCAAAAACATTCAGTACTTC	CASSLSRAAKNIQYF
TRBV2	TRBJ2-5	NA	TGTGCCAGCAGTGAGGAAGGAGTGAGCCAGACCCAGTACTTC	CASSEEGVSQTQYF
TRBV19	TRBJ2-5	TRBD2	TGTGCCAGTAGTGTAGGACTGGCGGGAGTCCAAGAGACCCAGTACTTC	CASSVGLAGVQETQYF
TRBV6-5	TRBJ1-2	TRBD1	TGTGCCAGCAGCCCCCCGAGACAGGGGTATGGCTACACCTTC	CASSPPRQGYGYTF
TRBV5-4	TRBJ1-1	NA	TGTGCCAGCAGCGGGGCTTGGGGGACTGAAGCTTTCTTT	CASSGAWGTEAFF
TRBV10-1	TRBJ2-3	NA	TGCGCCTCCAAGGAAGGCGGGACGAACACAGATACGCAGTATTTT	CASKEGGTNTDTQYF
TRBV3-1/TRBV3-2	TRBJ2-7	TRBD2	TGTGCCAGCAGCCGCCAAACTAGCGGGAGTTACGAGCAGTACTTC	CASSRQTSGSYEQYF
TRBV7-9	TRBJ2-2	TRBD1	TGTGCCAGCAGCACGGGACAGGTCAACACCGGGGAGCTGTTTTTT	CASSTGQVNTGELFF
TRBV5-6	TRBJ1-4	NA	TGTGCCAGCAGCCCTGGTGTCAGGGGTACCCAGGGAAAACTGTTTTTT	CASSPGVRGTQGKLFF
TRBV28	TRBJ1-5	NA	TGTGCCAGCAGTCCCTCCGGGGGCGGCAATCAGCCCCAGCATTTT	CASSPSGGGNQPQHF
TRBV3-1/TRBV3-2	TRBJ2-1	TRBD2	TGTGCCAGCAGCCAAGGACTAGCGGGAGCCAATGAGCAGTTCTTC	CASSQGLAGANEQFF
TRBV6-5	TRBJ1-6	NA	TGTGCCAGCAGCACCAGGGGCAGGAATTCACCCCTCCACTTT	CASSTRGRNSPLHF